A single sample is the source of the 3 T cell receptor beta chains below, sequenced in a study of blood T cell repertoires in COVID-19. Sequencing was performed with immunoSEQ multiplex PCR; in TCRdb, only in-frame clones are kept and a portion is missing. The data hold approximately 240,000 clones, with around four fifths observed a single time. Sequencing input: peripheral blood. These receptors were taken from a woman between 55 and 75 years old who had recovered from COVID-19.

The DNA of the CDR3 is TGTGCCAGCAGTTACTCCCAGGGTTCTGGCAATGAGCAGTTCTTC. Translating it yields CASSYSQGSGNEQFF. The chain employs TRBV6-5 and TRBJ2-1, with D maybe TRBD1 (5 bases). This CDR3 comprises 15 residues. CDR1 MNHEY and CDR2 SVGAGI come from the germline V gene. V was cut by 0 bases and J by 6 bases, with 12 bases left in between.

The chain links TRBV29-1 to TRBJ1-2, with a weak D call TRBD1 (5 bases). CDR3 length: 11 amino acids. CDR1 is SQVTM and CDR2 is ANQGSEA in the germline V gene. V lost 3 bases and J 6 bases, leaving 8 bases between the germline ends. The CDR3 coding sequence is TGCAGCGTTGAGGGGGAGGATGGCTACACCTTC. Protein product: CSVEGEDGYTF.

V is TRBV6-6 and J is TRBJ1-2, with 10 bases fitting TRBD1. The CDR3 is 14 residues long. CDR1 MNHNY and CDR2 SVGAGI come from the germline V gene (reference sequence). Unmatched junction bases numbered 7, after V lost 6 bases and J lost 6 bases. CDR3 sequence: CASSQDRGRDGYTF. DNA of the CDR3: TGTGCCAGCAGCCAGGACAGGGGGAGGGATGGCTACACCTTC.